This T cell receptor beta chain was found in a study of Ad26.COV2.S vaccination and SARS-CoV-2 variants. This CDR3 has 15 residues. V lost 4 bases to trimming and J lost 5 bases, with 15 bases between them. Germline lookup yields CDR1 LGHNT and CDR2 FRNRAP. Treatment given: about 20 received Ad26.COV2.S at low or high dose, single or two shots; five or six received placebo; per-sample allocation not given. On day 63 after the first injection, vaccine and placebo recipients gave samples. Data came from immunoSEQ multiplex PCR; TCRdb stores just in-frame clones and leaves some out. The profile shows 350,000 to 400,000 clones, approximately 91% of them singletons.

This rearrangement joins TRBV12-5 to TRBJ2-1; possibly TRBD1 or TRBD2 for D (5 bases each). The clonotype was recovered from a person between 18 and 65 years old who received the Ad26.COV2.S COVID-19 vaccine or a placebo. Material: peripheral blood, obtained in a trial of Ad26.COV2.S vaccine versus placebo. The CDR3 reads CASGSPRGVDNEQFF. The CDR3 coding sequence is TGTGCTAGTGGTTCCCCTCGAGGGGTTGACAATGAGCAGTTCTTC.